The sequence of this T cell receptor beta chain was determined in a study of T cells after yellow fever vaccination. Study-wide results and limits: Most primary-vaccination clones reappeared after the booster (96% CD4, about 90% CD8).

Trimming cost V 1 base and J 9 bases; bases outside gene matches: 14. Looked up from germline, CDR1 is LGHNA and CDR2 is YSLEER. The CDR3 consists of 17 residues. TCRdb processed the 5' RACE reads anew with MiXCR; each CDR3 protein has one entry. The data contain approximately 74,000 distinct CDR3 sequences, more than 5.5% of them singletons. This clonotype was seen many times. Its antigen is as yet unknown. Sequenced material: CD8+ T cells sorted from PBMCs, taken 5 to 6 days after the first yellow fever vaccination. The rearrangement uses TRBV4-3 and TRBJ2-2, with 7 bases aligning to TRBD2. The sequence was obtained from a man between 18 and 35 years old who received the YFV17D yellow fever vaccine. The CDR3 region is CASSQVQLEGRDRELFF. The CDR3 DNA sequence: TGCGCCAGCAGCCAAGTCCAACTAGAAGGGAGGGACCGGGAGCTGTTTTTT.